The 13 T cell receptor beta chains below all came from one sample that was sequenced in a study of blood T cells in healthy people across ages. Then a second PCR, running about 6 to 11 cycles, was carried out with a sample-barcoded 5' primer and a J-beta primer mix. TCRdb reprocessed the 5' RACE reads via MiXCR and lists one record per CDR3 protein. The table has around 1.1 million distinct CDR3 sequences, approximately 38% seen once. The sample consisted of blood. The receptors were gathered from a man between 18 and 35 years old in good health.

This clonotype appeared many times. This sequence joins TRBV7-9 and TRBJ2-2; D call uncertain. Germline values: CDR1 SEHNR, CDR2 FQNEAQ (reference sequence). The CDR3 covers 13 residues. Trimming left V 0 bases short and J 6 bases short, with 5 bases between. The CDR3 loop is CASSLAPSGELFF. The CDR3 nucleotides are TGTGCCAGCAGCTTAGCTCCGTCCGGGGAGCTGTTTTTT.

This clonotype was found a few times. This sequence joins TRBV12-3 or TRBV12-4 and TRBJ1-2; D remains ambiguous. The V end lost 5 bases, the J end lost 3 bases, and 10 bases lay between the germline ends. The length of the CDR3 is 13 residues. Here the CDR3 reads CASSVDGDYGYTF. CDR3 DNA: TGTGCCAGCAGTGTCGACGGGGACTATGGCTACACCTTC.

This clonotype was observed a few times. The chain couples TRBV24-1 to TRBJ2-4; D unclear. The end of the DNA fits TRBJ2-5 better, so the J call may be wrong. This CDR3 comprises 12 residues. Germline V gene sequence: CDR1 KGHDR, CDR2 SFDVKD. The CDR3 protein is CATSQSGETQYF. For the CDR3, the DNA is TGTGCCACCTCACAGTCCGGGGAGACCCAGTACTTC.

A few counts support this clonotype. The chain combines TRBV25-1 with TRBJ2-5; TRBD1 matches 9 bases. The DNA end lines up better with TRBJ2-7; the J call may be wrong. The CDR3 is made up of 15 amino acids. CDR1 MGHDK and CDR2 SYGVNS come from the germline V gene. CDR3 amino acids: CASSEYRDREYEQYF. As DNA, the CDR3 is TGTGCCAGCAGTGAATATCGGGACAGGGAGTACGAGCAGTACTTC.

Remarks on this clonotype: This sequence may be a read error, since a much larger clone differs from it by one base. The chain carries TRBV6-2 or TRBV6-3 and TRBJ2-1, with 11 bases aligning to TRBD2. Trimming cost V 4 bases and J 5 bases; bases outside gene matches: 4. Germline loops: CDR1 MNHEY, CDR2 SVGEGT. The CDR3 loop spans 15 amino acids. The CDR3 spells CASSLAGGLHNEQFF. CDR3 nucleotides: TGTGCCAGCAGTTTAGCGGGGGGGCTCCACAATGAGCAGTTCTTC.

This clonotype was observed a handful of times. The chain recombines TRBV20-1 with TRBJ2-5; 8 nucleotides agree with TRBD1. The CDR3 spans 14 residues. The V gene's germline CDR1 is DFQATT and CDR2 SNEGSKA (reference sequence). V lost 2 bases, J lost 6 bases, and 8 bases stayed unmatched. CDR3 protein: CSARKTGAGQTQYF. The DNA of the CDR3 is TGCAGTGCTAGAAAGACAGGGGCAGGACAGACCCAGTACTTC.

The chain is built from TRBV20-1 and TRBJ2-5; 8 bases are a match to TRBD1. Per the germline V gene, CDR1 is DFQATT and CDR2 is SNEGSKA (reference sequence). The ends lost 1 base at V and 5 bases at J; junction bases unmatched: 9. The CDR3 consists of 15 residues. The CDR3 DNA sequence: TGCAGTGCTAGAGGTCCCAGGGGGCTGGATGAGACCCAGTACTTC. Translated: CSARGPRGLDETQYF.

This chain connects TRBV24-1 to TRBJ2-1; D is undetermined. The V gene lost 7 bases and the J gene lost 7 bases, with 16 bases spanning the gap. Germline V gene sequence: CDR1 KGHDR, CDR2 SFDVKD. The CDR3 has 14 residues. The CDR3 is CATSPSSKNNEQFF. The DNA of the CDR3 is TGTGCCACCAGCCCCTCGTCTAAAAATAATGAGCAGTTCTTC.

The V and J genes are TRBV7-2 and TRBJ2-3; 7 bases match TRBD2. Germline V lookup: CDR1 SGHTA, CDR2 FQGNSA. CDR3 length: 15 amino acids. Unmatched junction bases numbered 5, after V lost 3 bases and J lost 2 bases. The DNA for the CDR3 is TGTGCCAGCAGCTTGGGCGGGGGACTCACAGATACGCAGTATTTT. As protein: CASSLGGGLTDTQYF.

As for this clonotype: A junction boundary mismatches the germline segment, possibly from a read error. The J gene is TRBJ1-2, the V gene TRBV29-1; D uncertain. In germline, CDR1 is SQVTM, CDR2 ANQGSEA. There are 13 residues in the CDR3. The CDR3 here is CSIVSGTNYGHTF. The CDR3 DNA is TGCAGCATCGTCAGCGGAACCAACTATGGCCACACCTTC.

The V gene is TRBV6-2 or TRBV6-3, the J gene TRBJ2-4; 11 bases map to TRBD2. The J call is uncertain, as TRBJ2-5 better fits the DNA end. Germline CDR1 MNHEY, CDR2 SVGEGT. This CDR3 has 15 amino acids. This CDR3 is CAHRSGLADKETQYF. As DNA, the CDR3 is TGTGCCCACCGATCGGGACTAGCGGATAAAGAGACCCAGTACTTC.

This clonotype has just a few counts. One end of the junction is discordant with germline, which a read error may explain. The chain employs TRBV10-3 and TRBJ2-3; D not certain. Germline loops: CDR1 ENHRY, CDR2 SYGVKD. The CDR3 has 13 residues. CDR3 protein: CAISESSIDTQYF. The CDR3 coding sequence is TGTGCCATCAGTGAGTCGAGCATAGATACGCAGTATTTT.

The rearrangement joins TRBV20-1 to TRBJ2-7; D is ambiguous. CDR3 length: 12 residues. V gave up 5 bases and J gave up 5 bases, with 13 bases separating them. CDR1 and CDR2 (germline): DFQATT, SNEGSKA (reference sequence). CDR3 protein: CSAPGPRDEQYF. The CDR3 DNA sequence: TGCAGTGCTCCTGGGCCCCGGGACGAGCAGTACTTC.